This T cell receptor (beta chain) stems from a study of STAT5B mutations in CD4+ large granular lymphocyte leukemia. Study observations and caveats: Without putative leukemic clones, patient CD4-sorted repertoires remained more clonal than healthy CD4+ repertoires. No patients shared main leukemic clonotypes, though roughly 27% appeared at low frequency elsewhere.

With respect to this clone: Its antigen is not known.

The survey-level immunoSEQ assay was used. Profiling relied on immunoSEQ multiplex PCR, and the TCRdb table lists in-frame clones only, not all of them. The sample lists 20,000 to 30,000 clones, approximately 81% occurring once. The sequenced material came from CD4+ T cells from blood buffy coats. The source is a human donor in good health.

The CDR3 region is CASSRRGAPNTGELFF. The CDR3 nucleotides read TGTGCCAGCAGCAGGAGAGGGGCCCCGAACACCGGGGAGCTGTTTTTT. V usage is TRBV28 and J usage is TRBJ2-2; D might be TRBD1 or TRBD2, each matching 5 bases. The CDR3 contains 16 residues. V was cut by 6 bases and J by 0 bases, with 14 bases left in between. CDR1 and CDR2 from the germline V gene are MDHEN and SYDVKM.